Listed below are T cell receptor beta chains from one sample, sequenced in a study of shared clonotypes between healthy human individuals. TCRdb's copy holds only in-frame clones and misses some; the assay was immunoSEQ multiplex PCR. The table includes approximately 740,000 clones, less than 85% detected once. The sequenced sample consisted of memory CD4+ T cells sorted from blood. The receptors were gathered from a woman in her 30s in good health. Both conserved end residues are part of each CDR3. D genes are given only for firm matches. Expanded clones are given a class, and other clones once, few, many or no size at all.

V gene	CDR3 length	D gene	clone size	J gene	CDR3 DNA	CDR3 protein
TRBV12-5	11	.	.	TRBJ2-3	TGTGCTAGTAAGGGTGCAGATACGCAGTATTTT	CASKGADTQYF
TRBV30	15	.	once	TRBJ2-3	TGTGCCTGGAGTACCTACGGGGGCGACACAGATACGCAGTATTTT	CAWSTYGGDTDTQYF
TRBV6-5	15	.	.	TRBJ2-1	TGTGCCAGCAGCCTCGACTTCCTTGCCCAAAATGAGCAGTTCTTC	CASSLDFLAQNEQFF
TRBV6-5	14	.	.	TRBJ1-1	TGTGCCAGCAGCAGGACACGAAAGAACACTGAAGCTTTCTTT	CASSRTRKNTEAFF
TRBV11-2	13	.	once	TRBJ1-1	TGTGCCAGCAGCCGCGCAGTGAACACTGAAGCTTTCTTT	CASSRAVNTEAFF
TRBV19	12	TRBD1	.	TRBJ2-7	TGTGCCAGTAGATCGACAGGGGACGAGCAGTACTTC	CASRSTGDEQYF
TRBV5-5	13	.	.	TRBJ2-7	TGTGCCAGCAGCTGGGACTCGTTTAAGGAGCAGTACTTC	CASSWDSFKEQYF
TRBV5-1	17	TRBD2	.	TRBJ2-7	TGCGCCAGCAGCCAGACGGGACTAGCGGGAGGGCAGAACGAGCAGTACTTC	CASSQTGLAGGQNEQYF
TRBV5-8	15	TRBD1	once	TRBJ1-4	TGTGCCAGCAGCTTGGTCGGGACAGGGAATGAAAAACTGTTTTTT	CASSLVGTGNEKLFF
TRBV11-2	14	.	.	TRBJ2-7	TGTGCCAGCAGCGCGGGATTTAGCTCCTACGAGCAGTACTTC	CASSAGFSSYEQYF
TRBV28	15	.	few	TRBJ1-2	TGTGCCAGCAGTTTTCGGACGGAAGCTAACTATGGCTACACCTTC	CASSFRTEANYGYTF
TRBV11-2	17	TRBD1	many	TRBJ1-5	TGTGCCAGCAGCTTAGTGAGCCGGCAGGGGGCGGGTCAGCCCCAGCATTTT	CASSLVSRQGAGQPQHF
TRBV10-1	14	TRBD1	.	TRBJ1-1	TGCGCCAGCAGTGATCCGACAGGGGGCTGGAAAGCTTTCTTT	CASSDPTGGWKAFF
TRBV25-1	16	.	.	TRBJ2-5	TGTGCCAGCAGTGACCTGGCAGGGCAGGGCCAAGAGACCCAGTACTTC	CASSDLAGQGQETQYF
TRBV19	13	.	.	TRBJ2-3	TGTGCCGTGGGGTTAGGGAGCACAGATACGCAGTATTTT	CAVGLGSTDTQYF
TRBV5-1	15	.	.	TRBJ2-7	TGCGCCAGCAGCTTGGGGGTGGACAGAGCCTACGAGCAGTACTTC	CASSLGVDRAYEQYF
TRBV18	13	TRBD1	once	TRBJ2-7	TGTGCCAGCTCAGCGAAACAGGGGAGTGAGCAGTACTTC	CASSAKQGSEQYF
TRBV28	19	TRBD1	few	TRBJ2-4	TGTGCCAGCAGTCCATCAATCGGGACAGGCGCGCTAGCCAAAAACATTCAGTACTTC	CASSPSIGTGALAKNIQYF
TRBV10-3	15	TRBD2	.	TRBJ2-1	TGTGCCATCAGTGGGGGGACTAGCGGGAAGAATGAGCAGTTCTTC	CAISGGTSGKNEQFF
TRBV23-1	15	TRBD1	.	TRBJ2-5	TGCGCCAGCAGTCAGGGCAGGGGGCTTTCAGAGACCCAGTACTTC	CASSQGRGLSETQYF
TRBV18	15	.	.	TRBJ2-2	TGTGCCAGCTCACTCAGGGACTCACCGCCCGGGGAGCTGTTTTTT	CASSLRDSPPGELFF
TRBV20-1	8	.	.	TRBJ1-1	TGCAGTGCTGGTGAAGCTTTCTTT	CSAGEAFF
TRBV19	18	TRBD1	.	TRBJ1-3	TGTGCCAGTAGACAACAGGGGGCAAGGAGAGGAAGAGGAAACACCATATATTTT	CASRQQGARRGRGNTIYF
TRBV18	14	.	.	TRBJ1-3	TGTGCCAGCTCTTCCCAGGGCTCTGGAAACACCATATATTTT	CASSSQGSGNTIYF